This T cell receptor (beta chain) appears in the sequencing data of a study of blood T cells in healthy people across ages. Study findings and constraints: Older individuals had lower TCR beta diversity per million T cells (the decline was roughly linear).

Sample-barcoded 5' priming and a J-beta primer mix drove a second PCR of 7 to 11 cycles. Each cDNA molecule, via a template-switch adaptor with 12 random nucleotides, was tagged. TCRdb re-called the 5' RACE reads through MiXCR, storing one row per CDR3 protein. The sample consists of approximately 1,100,000 distinct CDR3 sequences, 45% of them appearing once. Trimming stripped 0 bases from V and 6 bases from J, with 18 bases between. The CDR3 covers 17 residues. Germline CDR1 reads SGDLS; CDR2 reads YYNGEE. The sample holds one count of this clonotype. Antigen: not known. The V gene is TRBV9, the J gene TRBJ2-2; D is uncertain. This clonotype was obtained from a woman aged 55-69 years in good health. Sequencing used blood. This CDR3 is CASSVGFLRHPAGELFF. DNA of the CDR3: TGTGCCAGCAGCGTAGGGTTTTTGCGACATCCGGCCGGGGAGCTGTTTTTT.